The 9 T cell receptor beta chains presented below share a single source sample, sequenced in a study of blood T cell repertoires in COVID-19. Clones were sequenced by immunoSEQ multiplex PCR, and TCRdb holds only the in-frame ones, with some missing. The sample has around 270,000 clones; around 90% are singletons. Sequencing was done on a sample of peripheral blood. These receptors originate from a woman aged 55-69 years with COVID-19, enrolled during active disease.

There are many counts of this clone. This chain connects TRBV5-6 to TRBJ1-4; no firm D call. Germline values: CDR1 SGHDT, CDR2 YYEEEE. V lost 1 base, J lost 0 bases, and 16 bases lay in between. The CDR3 runs 18 residues. The CDR3, as DNA: TGTGCCAGCAGCTTGACGAGTAGTTTTTCGGCAACTAATGAAAAACTGTTTTTT. Translating it yields CASSLTSSFSATNEKLFF.

The chain uses TRBV5-4 and TRBJ2-1; 9 nucleotides line up with TRBD2. V was pared by 4 bases and J by 6 bases, with 8 bases of the junction left unmatched. The CDR3 has 15 residues. Germline V gene data show CDR1 as SGHNT and CDR2 as YYREEE (reference sequence). The CDR3 region is CASSPPGLALNEQFF. CDR3 bases: TGTGCCAGCAGCCCACCGGGACTAGCCCTCAATGAGCAGTTCTTC.

V gene TRBV4-3 combines with J gene TRBJ1-6; D unresolved. V lost 0 bases and J lost 1, with 4 bases in between. The CDR3 spans 15 residues. CDR1 and CDR2 from the germline V gene are LGHNA and YSLEER. The CDR3 region is CASSQERSYNSPLHF. The CDR3 DNA follows: TGCGCCAGCAGCCAAGAACGGTCCTATAATTCACCCCTCCACTTT.

V is TRBV6-5 and J is TRBJ1-3; 8 bases fit TRBD1. The V and J ends lost 6 bases and 3 bases, in that order; junction bases with no gene match: 4. CDR3 length equals 14 residues. Per germline, CDR1 MNHEY and CDR2 SVGAGI. For the CDR3, the DNA is TGTGCCAGCAGCCAGGGACAGGTTGGAAACACCATATATTTT. Translation: CASSQGQVGNTIYF.

The chain combines TRBV7-3 with TRBJ2-6; TRBD1 matches at 9 bases. The J segment lost 1 base and the V segment lost 4 bases, leaving 8 bases of the junction unmatched. The CDR3 sequence is 18 residues long. The V gene's germline CDR1 is SGHTA and CDR2 FQGTGA. CDR3 sequence reads: CASSSGTGTLSGANVLTF. CDR3 DNA sequence: TGTGCCAGCAGCTCCGGGACAGGGACCTTATCTGGGGCCAACGTCCTGACTTTC.

The chain combines TRBV14 with TRBJ1-1, with D uncertain. Per the germline V gene, CDR1 is SGHDN and CDR2 is FVKESK. V gave up 0 bases and J gave up 5 bases, with 7 bases separating them. This CDR3 is built from 13 residues. As DNA, the CDR3 is TGTGCCAGCAGCCAAGACAGGCCGACTGAAGCTTTCTTT. Its protein is CASSQDRPTEAFF.

The chain combines TRBV28 with TRBJ1-2, with TRBD1 matching 10 bases. J lost 3 bases, V lost 3 bases, and 4 bases had no gene match. Germline V gives CDR1 MDHEN, CDR2 SYDVKM. This CDR3 region has 15 residues. The CDR3 DNA reads as TGTGCCAGCAGTTTCGACAGGGGGCGGGACTATGGCTACACCTTC. Translated, it gives CASSFDRGRDYGYTF.

This sequence joins TRBV6-1 and TRBJ2-7, with D possibly matching TRBD2 (5 bases). V was pared by 0 bases and J by 7 bases, with 16 bases between. Germline V lookup: CDR1 MNHNS, CDR2 SASEGT. This CDR3 is built from 15 residues. CDR3 in DNA: TGTGCCAGCAGTGAAGCATTGAGGGAGCGGAGGGAGCAGTACTTC. Protein product: CASSEALRERREQYF.

CDR3 sequence reads: CSVEGPGQTYEQYF. CDR3 sequence (DNA): TGCAGCGTTGAAGGACCGGGACAAACCTACGAGCAGTACTTC. V and J are TRBV29-1 and TRBJ2-7, with TRBD1 as a possible D gene (6 bases). Trimming stripped 1 base from V and 2 bases from J, with 12 bases between. The CDR3 spans 14 residues. Germline assignment: CDR1 SQVTM and CDR2 ANQGSEA.